The 8 T cell receptor beta chains presented below share a single source sample, sequenced in a study of blood T cell repertoires in COVID-19. Assay used: immunoSEQ multiplex PCR; TCRdb lists only in-frame clones, some missing. The sample has hundreds of thousands of clones, around nine tenths seen once. The sample comprised PBMCs or T cells enriched from blood (not recorded which). The receptor set was obtained from a man in his 60s who had recovered from COVID-19.

The chain has TRBV19 and TRBJ1-1; 8 positions agree with TRBD1. The germline gives CDR1 LNHDA, CDR2 SQIVND (reference sequence). The CDR3 totals 14 residues. V lost 7 bases and J lost 2; bases outside the gene matches: 6. CDR3 DNA: TGTGCCAGTACAGAACAGGGGGAAAACACTGAAGCTTTCTTT. Translated: CASTEQGENTEAFF.

V gene TRBV19 combines with J gene TRBJ2-3; 11 bases line up with TRBD2. V lost 10 bases, J lost 2 bases, and 14 bases stayed unmatched. The CDR3 has 17 residues. Per the germline V gene, CDR1 is LNHDA and CDR2 is SQIVND (reference sequence). CDR3 coding DNA: TGTGCCACCTCGCCGGGACTAGCGGAATCCTACACAGATACGCAGTATTTT. Its protein product is CATSPGLAESYTDTQYF.

The chain couples TRBV27 to TRBJ2-4, with 11 bases fitting TRBD2. This CDR3 contains 14 residues. The V and J ends lost 3 bases and 8 bases, in that order; junction bases with no gene match: 3. Per the germline V gene, CDR1 is MNHEY and CDR2 is SMNVEV (reference sequence). CDR3 sequence reads: CASSFLAGGHIQYF. The DNA of the CDR3 is TGTGCCAGCAGTTTTCTAGCGGGAGGACACATTCAGTACTTC.

J is TRBJ2-1 and V is TRBV7-2, with 9 positions matching TRBD2. Germline assignment: CDR1 SGHTA and CDR2 FQGNSA. The CDR3 consists of 16 residues. J was trimmed by 8 bases and V by 5 bases; bases with no gene match: 13. CDR3 in amino acids: CASSRGVAGAYDEQFF. For the CDR3, the DNA is TGTGCCAGCAGCAGGGGGGTAGCGGGAGCGTACGATGAGCAGTTCTTC.

V is TRBV11-2 and J is TRBJ1-4, with 7 bases fitting TRBD1. J was trimmed by 5 bases and V by 9 bases; bases with no gene match: 3. Germline V gene lookup returns CDR1 SGHAT and CDR2 FQNNGV. This CDR3 has 12 amino acids. The CDR3 is CASGTVNEKLFF. For the CDR3, the DNA is TGTGCCAGTGGGACAGTGAATGAAAAACTGTTTTTT.

The chain is built from TRBV2 and TRBJ2-1; TRBD1 agrees at 11 bases. The CDR3 sequence is 14 residues long. CDR1 and CDR2 from the germline V gene are SNHLY and FYNNEI. V was clipped by 7 bases and J by 7 bases; unmatched bases: 6. CDR3 sequence: CASIGQGAVNEQFF. CDR3 nucleotides: TGTGCCAGCATCGGACAGGGGGCGGTGAATGAGCAGTTCTTC.

The chain links TRBV28 to TRBJ1-2; D unresolved. Trimming removed 2 bases at V and 2 bases at J, with 9 bases between. The CDR3 contains 14 residues. Per germline, CDR1 MDHEN and CDR2 SYDVKM. CDR3 nucleotides: TGTGCCAGCAGTTTAACAGCGGCCAACTATGGCTACACCTTC. It encodes CASSLTAANYGYTF.

The chain combines TRBV5-8 with TRBJ1-1; weak D call: TRBD1 (6 bases). V shed 0 bases and J shed 1 base, with 13 bases lying between them. Germline V lookup: CDR1 SGHTS, CDR2 YDEGEE. The CDR3 is 16 residues long. The CDR3 DNA sequence: TGTGCCAGCAGCTTGGCCGGCAGGGGTGGGAACACTGAAGCTTTCTTT. Translating it yields CASSLAGRGGNTEAFF.